This T cell receptor (beta chain) was profiled in a study of radiation and T cells in renal cell carcinoma. Produced via immunoSEQ multiplex PCR; TCRdb's table is partial and in-frame only. The sample records 15,000 to 20,000 clones, around 55% being singletons. Study-level results: Top 100 clonotypes averaged around 50% in irradiated versus around 45% in nephrectomy-only tumors. Dominant CDR3 motifs occupied more repertoire in irradiated than control tumors.

Notes on this clone: Antigen unknown.

Treatment reported: 15 Gy SBRT to primary tumor, nephrectomy 4 weeks later. Clear cell pathology was present in this patient's renal cell carcinoma. V lost 8 bases to trimming and J lost 5 bases; unmatched junction nucleotides: 10. This CDR3 is 14 amino acids long. Germline loops: CDR1 SGHTA, CDR2 FQGNSA. This TCR was sampled from a man aged 50 to 59 with renal cell carcinoma. The V and J genes are TRBV7-2 and TRBJ2-7; 9 bases map to TRBD2. The sequencing here drew on tumor tissue, taken from a patient whose treatment included radiotherapy and nephrectomy. CDR3: CASGRTSDGDEQYF. The CDR3 DNA reads TGTGCCAGCGGGAGGACTAGCGATGGCGACGAGCAGTACTTC. The full variable domain, in which reference TRBV7-2 and TRBJ2-7 provide the parts outside the CDR3, is GAGVSQSPSNKVTEKGKDVELRCDPISGHTALYWYRQSLGQGLEFLIYFQGNSAPDKSGLPSDRFSAERTGGSVSTLTIQRTQQEDSAVYLCASGRTSDGDEQYFGPGTRLTVT.